This T cell receptor beta chain was found in a study of CD8+CD57+ T cells in acquired aplastic anemia. Findings and limits, study-wide: Comparison of patients with controls identified some 29 shared CD8+ CDR3 sequences.

As concerns this clonotype: Its specificity is unknown. At one boundary the junction diverges from the germline segment, which might be a read error.

CDR3 and TCR beta VDJ profiling relied on a genomic DNA template. TCRdb reanalysed the reads using MiXCR and keeps one entry per CDR3 protein. The sample includes fewer than 150,000 distinct CDR3 sequences, about 46% of them seen just once. Germline-derived CDR1 and CDR2 are SGHVS and FQNEAQ. This CDR3 contains 15 residues. The specimen was sorted CD4+, CD8+, or CD8+CD57+ T cells (not recorded which) from PBMCs. The TCR originated in a human donor in good health, serving as a control. This chain connects TRBV7-8 to TRBJ2-2; 9 bases align to TRBD1. DNA of the CDR3: TGTGCCAGCAGCTCCGGACAGGGGAACACCGGGGAGCTGCTTTTT. The encoded protein is CASSSGQGNTGELLF.